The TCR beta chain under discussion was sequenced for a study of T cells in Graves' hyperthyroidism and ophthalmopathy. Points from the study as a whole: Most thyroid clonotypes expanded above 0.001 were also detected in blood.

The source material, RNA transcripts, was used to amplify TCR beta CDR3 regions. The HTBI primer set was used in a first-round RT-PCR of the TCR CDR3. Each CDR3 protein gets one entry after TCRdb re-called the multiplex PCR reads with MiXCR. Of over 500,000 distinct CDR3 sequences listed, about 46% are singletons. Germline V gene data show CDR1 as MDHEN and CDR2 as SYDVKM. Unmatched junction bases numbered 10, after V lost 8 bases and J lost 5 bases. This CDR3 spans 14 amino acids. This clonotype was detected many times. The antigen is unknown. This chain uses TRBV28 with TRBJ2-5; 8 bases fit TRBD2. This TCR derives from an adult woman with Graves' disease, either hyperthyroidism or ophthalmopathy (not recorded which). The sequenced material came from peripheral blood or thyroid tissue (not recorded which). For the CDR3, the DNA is TGTGCCAGCTGCACGCCCGGGGGGGTGGAGACCCAGTACTTC. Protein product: CASCTPGGVETQYF.